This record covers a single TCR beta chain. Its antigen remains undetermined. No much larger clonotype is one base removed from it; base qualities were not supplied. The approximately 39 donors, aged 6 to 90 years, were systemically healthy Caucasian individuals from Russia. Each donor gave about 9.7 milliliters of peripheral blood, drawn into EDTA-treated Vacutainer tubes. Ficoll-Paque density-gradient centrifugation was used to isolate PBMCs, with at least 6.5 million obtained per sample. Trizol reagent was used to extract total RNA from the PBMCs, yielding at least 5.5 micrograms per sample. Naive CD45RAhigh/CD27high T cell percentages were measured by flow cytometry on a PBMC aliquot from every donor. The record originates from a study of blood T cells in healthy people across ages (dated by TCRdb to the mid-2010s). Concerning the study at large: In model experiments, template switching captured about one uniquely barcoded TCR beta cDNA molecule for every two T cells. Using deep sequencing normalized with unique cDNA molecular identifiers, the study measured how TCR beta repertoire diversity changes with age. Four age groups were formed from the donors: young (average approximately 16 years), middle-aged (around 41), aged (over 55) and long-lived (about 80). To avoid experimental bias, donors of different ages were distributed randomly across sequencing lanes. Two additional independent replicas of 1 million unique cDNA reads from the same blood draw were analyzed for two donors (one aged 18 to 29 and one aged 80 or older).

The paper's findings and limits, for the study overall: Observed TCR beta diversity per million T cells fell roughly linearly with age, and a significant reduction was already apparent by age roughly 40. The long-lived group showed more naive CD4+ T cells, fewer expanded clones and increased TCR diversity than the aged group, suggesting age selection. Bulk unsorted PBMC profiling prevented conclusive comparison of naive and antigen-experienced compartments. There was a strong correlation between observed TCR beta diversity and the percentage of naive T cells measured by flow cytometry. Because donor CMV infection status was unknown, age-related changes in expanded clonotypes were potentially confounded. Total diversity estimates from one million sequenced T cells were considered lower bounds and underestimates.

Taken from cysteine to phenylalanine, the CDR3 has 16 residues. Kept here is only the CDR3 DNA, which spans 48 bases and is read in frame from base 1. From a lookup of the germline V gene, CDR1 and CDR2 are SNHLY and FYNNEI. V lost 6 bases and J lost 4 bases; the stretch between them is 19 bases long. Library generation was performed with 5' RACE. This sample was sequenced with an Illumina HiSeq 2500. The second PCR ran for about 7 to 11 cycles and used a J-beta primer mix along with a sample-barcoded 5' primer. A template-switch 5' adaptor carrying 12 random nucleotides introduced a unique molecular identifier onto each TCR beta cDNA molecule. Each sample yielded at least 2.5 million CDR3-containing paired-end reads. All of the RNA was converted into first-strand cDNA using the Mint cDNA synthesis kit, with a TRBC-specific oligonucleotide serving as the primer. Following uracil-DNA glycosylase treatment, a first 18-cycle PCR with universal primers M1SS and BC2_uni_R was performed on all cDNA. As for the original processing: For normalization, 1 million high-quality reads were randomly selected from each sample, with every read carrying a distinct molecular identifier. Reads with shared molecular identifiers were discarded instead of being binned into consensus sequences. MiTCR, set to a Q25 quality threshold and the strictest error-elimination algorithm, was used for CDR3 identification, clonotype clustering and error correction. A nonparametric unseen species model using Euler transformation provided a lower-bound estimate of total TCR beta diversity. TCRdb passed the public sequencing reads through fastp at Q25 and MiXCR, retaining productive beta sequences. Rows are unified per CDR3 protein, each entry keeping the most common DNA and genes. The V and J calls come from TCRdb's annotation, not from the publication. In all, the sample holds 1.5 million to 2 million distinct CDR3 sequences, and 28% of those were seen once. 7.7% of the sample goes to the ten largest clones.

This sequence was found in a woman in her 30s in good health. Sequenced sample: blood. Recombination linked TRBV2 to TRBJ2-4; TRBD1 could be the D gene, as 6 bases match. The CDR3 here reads CASRAGEEAWKNIQYF. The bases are TGTGCCAGCAGGGCAGGGGAAGAGGCTTGGAAAAACATTCAGTACTTC.